These 17 T cell receptor beta chains were sequenced from one sample in a study of PD-1 blockade in classical Hodgkin lymphoma. Every patient relapsed after autologous stem cell transplantation, and brentuximab vedotin exposure varied. Libraries were prepared by immunoSEQ multiplex PCR; TCRdb keeps only in-frame clonotypes and omits some of them. The sample consists of some 100,000 clones, just under 95% of them appearing once. The sequencing here drew on peripheral blood mononuclear cells (PBMCs), taken at baseline. The source of these receptors is a human donor with classical Hodgkin lymphoma.

This clone came up once. J is TRBJ2-6 and V is TRBV6-1, with D possibly matching TRBD1 (6 bases). CDR3 length: 18 residues. V lost 2 bases and J 1 base, leaving 15 bases between the germline ends. The germline V gene encodes CDR1 MNHNS and CDR2 SASEGT. The CDR3 nucleotides are TGTGCCAGCAGTGAATCTGGGTGGGGGCAATCTGGGGCCAACGTCCTGACTTTC. Amino acids: CASSESGWGQSGANVLTF.

CDR3 DNA sequence: TGTGCCAGCAGCCGAAGGACAGGAGACTACGAGCAGTACTTC. It codes for CASSRRTGDYEQYF. The J gene is TRBJ2-7, the V gene TRBV27; 7 nucleotides match TRBD1. Germline V lookup: CDR1 MNHEY, CDR2 SMNVEV (reference sequence). The CDR3 loop spans 14 amino acids. Unmatched junction bases numbered 8, after V lost 6 bases and J lost 3 bases.

J is TRBJ2-7 and V is TRBV7-2; TRBD2 might be the D (5 bases). This CDR3 has 14 residues. Trimming took 5 bases from V and 2 from J, leaving 13 bases between them. Germline lookup yields CDR1 SGHTA and CDR2 FQGNSA. CDR3 region: CASSQSAGPYEQYF. CDR3 DNA: TGTGCCAGCAGCCAAAGCGCGGGCCCCTACGAGCAGTACTTC.

This clone appeared a single time. The rearrangement links TRBV7-9 to TRBJ2-7; D is possibly TRBD1 (6 bases). CDR1 and CDR2 (germline): SEHNR, FQNEAQ (reference sequence). The CDR3 sequence is 12 residues long. Trimming left V 4 bases short and J 3 bases short, with 7 bases between. CDR3 sequence reads: CASSSQGYEQYF. As DNA, the CDR3 is TGTGCCAGCAGCTCACAGGGCTACGAGCAGTACTTC.

The table lists this clone with a count of one. The chain is built from TRBV19 and TRBJ2-7, with D possibly TRBD1 on 6 matching bases. The CDR3 consists of 15 residues. Germline V lookup: CDR1 LNHDA, CDR2 SQIVND (reference sequence). V was shortened by 2 bases and J by 3 bases, with 14 bases between the two germline ends. The CDR3 loop is CASSISRQAGYEQYF. In DNA, the CDR3 is TGTGCCAGTAGTATATCGAGACAGGCGGGCTACGAGCAGTACTTC.

This clone is a singleton in its sample. This chain uses TRBV9 with TRBJ1-1; D call uncertain. V dropped 0 bases and J dropped 8 bases, with 8 bases sitting between them. Germline CDR1 is SGDLS and CDR2 is YYNGEE. This CDR3 spans 12 amino acids. CDR3 in DNA: TGTGCCAGCAGCGTAGACGGCAGGGAAGCTTTCTTT. Its protein is CASSVDGREAFF.

This chain uses TRBV18 with TRBJ1-5, with 10 bases identical to TRBD1. In germline, CDR1 is KGHSH, CDR2 LQKENI. The CDR3 spans 15 residues. V lost 3 bases, J lost 6 bases, and 5 bases stayed unmatched. CDR3 bases: TGTGCCAGCTCACCCGGACAGGGGGTGGGTCAGCCCCAGCATTTT. This gives the protein CASSPGQGVGQPQHF.

The chain carries TRBV10-2 and TRBJ2-5; the D is unclear. V dropped 4 bases and J dropped 3 bases, with 9 bases sitting between them. CDR3 length equals 13 residues. CDR1 and CDR2 (germline): WSHSY, SAAADI. The CDR3 is CASSVLEEETQYF. For the CDR3, the DNA is TGCGCCAGCAGTGTTCTGGAAGAAGAGACCCAGTACTTC.

The chain combines TRBV19 with TRBJ2-6; D might be TRBD2 (7 bases). CDR3 length equals 17 residues. Per germline, CDR1 LNHDA and CDR2 SQIVND (reference sequence). The V end was cut by 5 bases, the J end by 0 bases, with 14 bases between. This chain's CDR3 is CASSLGGQASGANVLTF. For the CDR3, the DNA is TGTGCCAGTAGTCTCGGGGGGCAGGCCTCTGGGGCCAACGTCCTGACTTTC.

The rearrangement links TRBV6-6 to TRBJ1-3; D possibly corresponds to TRBD1 (6 bases). The CDR3 spans 15 residues. V shed 7 bases and J shed 4 bases, with 17 bases lying between them. Germline values: CDR1 MNHNY, CDR2 SVGAGI (reference sequence). The CDR3 region is CASTPTGTLGNTIYF. CDR3 nucleotides: TGTGCCAGCACCCCGACAGGTACCCTCGGAAACACCATATATTTT.

The chain employs TRBV5-1 and TRBJ2-3; a weak D match, TRBD2 (5 bases). From germline, CDR1 is SGHRS and CDR2 YFSETQ. The ends were cut back, 0 bases at V and 6 bases at J, with 11 bases in the middle. This CDR3 has 14 amino acids. In nucleotides, the CDR3 is TGCGCCAGCAGCTTGGGGGGAGAGTGGGATACGCAGTATTTT. Translated: CASSLGGEWDTQYF.

The genes are TRBV5-4 and TRBJ2-7, with D tentatively TRBD1 (5 bases). CDR3 length: 14 residues. Germline V gene sequence: CDR1 SGHNT, CDR2 YYREEE (reference sequence). V shed 0 bases and J shed 4 bases, with 11 bases lying between them. The CDR3 DNA is TGTGCCAGCAGCTTGGGGCAGGGCTTATACGAGCAGTACTTC. Its translation: CASSLGQGLYEQYF.

The chain links TRBV6-5 to TRBJ2-7, with TRBD2 matching over 11 bases. Germline trimming cut 6 bases from V and 6 bases from J; bases unmatched to any gene: 10. The CDR3 is 15 amino acids. Germline assignment: CDR1 MNHEY and CDR2 SVGAGI. The CDR3 spells CASSSLAGGVFEQYF. CDR3 coding DNA: TGTGCCAGCAGCTCGCTAGCGGGAGGAGTCTTCGAGCAGTACTTC.

The rearrangement links TRBV21-1 to TRBJ2-7. TRBV21-1 is tagged as a pseudogene. The CDR3 extends over 16 amino acids. In DNA, the CDR3 is TGTGCCAGCAGCAAAGCCAGAGATCCCCCGCCCTACGAGCAGTACTTC. Amino acids: CASSKARDPPPYEQYF.

The gene calls are TRBV9 and TRBJ2-7, with TRBD2 matching 11 bases. This CDR3 spans 17 amino acids. Germline CDR1 reads SGDLS; CDR2 reads YYNGEE. V lost 1 base and J lost 0; bases outside the gene matches: 6. The CDR3 protein is CASSVSLTSGSSYEQYF. The CDR3 DNA follows: TGTGCCAGCAGCGTATCCCTAACTAGCGGGAGCTCCTACGAGCAGTACTTC.

This clone was observed a handful of times. This chain uses TRBV19 with TRBJ1-2, with TRBD1 as a possible D gene (5 bases). This CDR3 is 13 amino acids long. V was trimmed by 3 bases and J by 9 bases, leaving 14 bases between them. CDR1 is LNHDA and CDR2 is SQIVND in the germline V gene (reference sequence). The CDR3 bases are TGTGCCAGTAGTATTCTTGGCAGGGTGAGCTACACCTTC. Amino acids: CASSILGRVSYTF.

V gene TRBV6-5 combines with J gene TRBJ1-2, with D tentatively TRBD1 (5 bases). The CDR3 totals 12 residues. The germline gives CDR1 MNHEY, CDR2 SVGAGI. With 6 bases removed from V and 8 bases from J, the gap between germline ends came to 13 bases. The CDR3 sequence: CASRGEWSGYTF. CDR3 bases: TGTGCCAGCAGGGGGGAGTGGAGCGGCTACACCTTC.